This T cell receptor (beta chain) was identified during a study of blood T cell repertoires in COVID-19 (dated by TCRdb to about 2020). For the study in its entirety: Samples covering the acute and convalescent phases of COVID-19 were provided by collaborators in the United States, Italy and Spain. Samples came from the ongoing ImmuneRACE study (first 160 participants) plus 1,254 subjects from 6 global collaborators. The material from the prospective study consisted of cDNA or gDNA derived from T cells, B-cell-depleted T cells, or PBMCs. Where available, HLA class I and class II types were taken from metadata supplied by the sample provider and were not determined by assay-based typing. Sample metadata almost always included a de-identified subject ID, COVID-19 status, age in years and sex. The repertoires were released in a freely available public database intended as a resource for research on the immune response to SARS-CoV-2. Deeply sampled blood TCRbeta repertoires from subjects exposed to, actively infected with, or recovered from COVID-19 were included in the dataset.

Points the paper makes about the study in general: The amount of clinical and demographic metadata varied by source and participant and was provided uncurated.

Enrolling through a virtual design, the prospective study's participants ranged in age from roughly 18 to 89 years and lived across some 23 United States geographic areas. To assign participants to cohorts, the prospective study relied on clinical history that participants themselves reported in a screening survey and a study questionnaire. Recovered participants in ImmuneRACE Cohort 3 were defined by two consecutive negative NP/OP PCR tests, clearance by a healthcare professional, or resolution of symptoms. Mobile phlebotomists in the prospective study collected whole blood, serum and a nasopharyngeal or oropharyngeal swab from every participant. Additional blood draws and questionnaires over an approximately 2-month period could optionally be provided by prospective study participants. Blood samples from the prospective study were shipped frozen or at room temperature prior to DNA extraction.

The immunoSEQ Assay, a bias-controlled multiplex PCR, was used to amplify TCRbeta CDR3 regions from genomic DNA. The published analysis was carried out like this. Within the assay, amplification of reference gene primers was used to estimate how many nucleated cells each sample contained. To quantify the absolute abundance of each unique TCRbeta CDR3 rearrangement, sequence reads were collapsed and filtered. For each sample, productive Simpson clonality was calculated as the square root of Simpson's diversity index over productive rearrangements. In TCRdb, the immuneACCESS table is reduced to in-frame sequences with V and J assigned. These tables do not hold every clone; where another copy was compared, an unresolved V gene accounts for under half, and the others remain unexplained. The D gene and trimming were derived from the DNA, and the V and J assignments and clone size from that table. Here the sample has more than 300,000 clones; around four fifths occur a single time. Approximately 4.7% of the sample goes to the ten largest clones.

This clone appeared a few times. Its antigen target is currently unknown. The record has no base qualities; no much larger clone is one base away. The TCR sequence derives from a woman aged 50 to 60 who had recovered from COVID-19. The sample consisted of PBMCs or T cells enriched from blood (not recorded which).

This receptor carries the CDR3 CASSQGPGVGSGYTF. In nucleotide form, the sequence is TGCGCCAGCAGCCAAGGTCCGGGTGTGGGTAGCGGCTACACCTTC. The chain was built from TRBV4-3 and TRBJ1-2, with the identity of the D gene unclear. Including cysteine and phenylalanine, the CDR3 has 15 amino acids. Only the CDR3 DNA is retained, 45 bases long and in frame from the first base. V is cut by 1 base and J by 8 bases, and the space between the germline ends is 17 bases. The germline V gene gives CDR1 as LGHNA and CDR2 as YSLEER.